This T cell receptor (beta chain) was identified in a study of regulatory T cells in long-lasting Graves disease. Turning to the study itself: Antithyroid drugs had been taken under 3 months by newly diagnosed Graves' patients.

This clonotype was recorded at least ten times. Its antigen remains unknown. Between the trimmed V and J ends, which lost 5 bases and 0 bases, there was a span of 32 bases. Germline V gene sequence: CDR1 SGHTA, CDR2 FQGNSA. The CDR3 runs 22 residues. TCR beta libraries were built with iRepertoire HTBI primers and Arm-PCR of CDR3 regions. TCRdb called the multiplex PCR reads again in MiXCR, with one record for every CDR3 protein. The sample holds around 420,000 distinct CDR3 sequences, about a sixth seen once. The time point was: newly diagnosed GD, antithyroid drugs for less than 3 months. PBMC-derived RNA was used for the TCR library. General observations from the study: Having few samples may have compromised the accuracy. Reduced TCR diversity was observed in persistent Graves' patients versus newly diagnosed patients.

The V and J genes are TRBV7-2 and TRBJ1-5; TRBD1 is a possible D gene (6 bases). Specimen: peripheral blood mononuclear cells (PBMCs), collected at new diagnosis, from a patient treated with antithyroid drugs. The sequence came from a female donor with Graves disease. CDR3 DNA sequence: TGTGCCAGCAGCCCTAGGCTCACCCCTTTCCCAGCCAGGGGAATTAGCAATCAGCCCCAGCATTTT. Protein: CASSPRLTPFPARGISNQPQHF.